This T cell receptor (beta chain) was sequenced during a study of shared clonotypes between healthy human individuals. Study findings and constraints: Generation probability values for non-shared clonotypes were lower than those for clonotypes shared by all four donors.

Generated by immunoSEQ multiplex PCR, the TCRdb table keeps only in-frame clones and is missing some. The sample carries about 2 million clones, roughly 95% recorded once. In the case of this clone: Its antigen remains unknown.

The germline V gene has CDR1 SGHRS and CDR2 YFSETQ. Germline trimming cut 4 bases from V and 5 bases from J; bases unmatched to any gene: 6. This CDR3 has 15 amino acids. Terminally differentiated effector memory CD45RA+ cells were excluded by CCR7 positive selection of CD45RO-negative cells. Nashville, Tennessee was home to all donors, each a Caucasian adult. The TCR sequence derives from a man younger than 30 in good health. The sequencing sample was made of naive CD8+ T cells sorted from blood. The chain links TRBV5-1 to TRBJ2-1; 10 bases are shared with TRBD1. The chain's CDR3 is CASSETGTGDNEQFF. CDR3 nucleotides: TGCGCCAGCAGCGAGACCGGGACAGGGGACAATGAGCAGTTCTTC.